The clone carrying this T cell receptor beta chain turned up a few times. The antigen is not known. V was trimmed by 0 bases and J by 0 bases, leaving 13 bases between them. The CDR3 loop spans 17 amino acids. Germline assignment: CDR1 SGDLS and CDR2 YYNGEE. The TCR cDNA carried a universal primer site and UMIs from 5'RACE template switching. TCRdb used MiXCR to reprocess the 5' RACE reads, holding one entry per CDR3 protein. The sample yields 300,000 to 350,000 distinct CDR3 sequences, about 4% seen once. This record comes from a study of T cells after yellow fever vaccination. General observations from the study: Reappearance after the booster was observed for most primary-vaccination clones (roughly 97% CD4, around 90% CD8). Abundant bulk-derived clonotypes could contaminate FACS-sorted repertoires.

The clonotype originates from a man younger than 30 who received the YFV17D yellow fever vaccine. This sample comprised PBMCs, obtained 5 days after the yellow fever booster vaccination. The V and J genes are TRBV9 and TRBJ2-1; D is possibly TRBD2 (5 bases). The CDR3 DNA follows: TGTGCCAGCAGCGTAGGGGATAGCGAGAGCTCCTACAATGAGCAGTTCTTC. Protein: CASSVGDSESSYNEQFF.